This is a list of T cell receptor beta chains from one sample in a study of cytomegalovirus exposure and HLA in healthy donors. Clones were sequenced by immunoSEQ multiplex PCR, and TCRdb holds only the in-frame ones, with some missing. The sample lists 260,000 or so clones, about 83% occurring once. Material: PBMCs. Receptor source: a man aged 18 to 35 in good health and CMV-seronegative. The CDR3 runs from the conserved cysteine through the conserved F or W. Fields, in order: V gene, D gene, J gene, clone size, CDR3 DNA, CDR3 protein. D genes are given only for firm matches. A row's size may be missing; if present it is once, few, many or a size class.

TRBV6-5	TRBD1	TRBJ1-2	once	TGTGCCAGCAGCCTCGGACAGGGGACCTATGGCTACACCTTC	CASSLGQGTYGYTF
TRBV11-2	-	TRBJ2-3	-	TGTGCCAGCAGCTTAGAGCCAAGCGCAGATACGCAGTATTTT	CASSLEPSADTQYF
TRBV9	TRBD1	TRBJ2-1	-	TGTGCCAGCAGCCTCACAGGGGGCTTAAATGAGCAGTTCTTC	CASSLTGGLNEQFF
TRBV11-2	-	TRBJ2-5	-	TGTGCCAGCAGTCTTAGTTCCGGCGGGTCAGAGACCCAGTACTTC	CASSLSSGGSETQYF
TRBV25-1	TRBD1	TRBJ1-1	-	TGTGCCAGCATGGGTGTTAGGGGGCCCATTAACACTGAAGCTTTCTTT	CASMGVRGPINTEAFF
TRBV4-2	TRBD1	TRBJ1-3	-	TGTGCCAGCAGCCAGACAGGGTCCGGAAACACCATATATTTT	CASSQTGSGNTIYF
TRBV19	-	TRBJ2-2	-	TGTGCCAGTAGTATAGTCTGGGCAGGGGAGTACACCGGGGAGCTGTTTTTT	CASSIVWAGEYTGELFF
TRBV5-6	-	TRBJ2-1	-	TGTGCCAGCAGCTTTACGCGAAATGAGCAGTTCTTC	CASSFTRNEQFF
TRBV7-9	TRBD1	TRBJ1-2	-	TGTGCCAGCAGCCCGGGACAGAAAGATGGCTACACCTTC	CASSPGQKDGYTF
TRBV11-2	TRBD1	TRBJ1-2	-	TGTGCCAGCAGCTTTCACCATCTACCCGGGACAGCCCCCTATGGCTACACCTTC	CASSFHHLPGTAPYGYTF
TRBV5-5	-	TRBJ2-3	once	TGTGCCAGCAGCTTGACAAGCAGGGCCGTCACAGATACGCAGTATTTT	CASSLTSRAVTDTQYF
TRBV19	-	TRBJ1-2	-	TGTGCCAGTAGTATAGGTGGCAGGACTTATTATGGCTACACCTTC	CASSIGGRTYYGYTF
TRBV10-3	-	TRBJ1-5	-	TGTGCCATCAGTCGGAATCAGCCCCAGCATTTT	CAISRNQPQHF
TRBV7-2	-	TRBJ2-7	-	TGTGCCAGCAGCCGGACAGAATCCTACGAGCAGTACTTC	CASSRTESYEQYF
TRBV29-1	-	TRBJ2-5	-	TGCAGCGTTGCTTTTGTAGGGAGAAGAGAGACCCAGTACTTC	CSVAFVGRRETQYF
TRBV30	TRBD2	TRBJ2-1	-	TGTGCCTGGAGTGTACGGGTAGCGGGACATAGAGACAATGAGCAGTTCTTC	CAWSVRVAGHRDNEQFF
TRBV6-5	-	TRBJ1-1	once	TGTGCCAGCAGTGGGAGGGATTTGAACACTGAAGCTTTCTTT	CASSGRDLNTEAFF
TRBV6-6	-	TRBJ1-6	few	TGTGCCAGCAGTTACGTTTGGACAGCCGGTTCACCCCTCCACTTT	CASSYVWTAGSPLHF
TRBV29-1	TRBD2	TRBJ2-5	-	TGCAGCGTTGAGGGGCGGGAGTTAAAGACCCAGTACTTC	CSVEGRELKTQYF
TRBV18	TRBD2	TRBJ2-2	-	TGTGCCAGCTCACCCCAGCGGGAGGCCGTAGCCGGGGAGCTGTTTTTT	CASSPQREAVAGELFF
TRBV5-1	-	TRBJ2-1	-	TGCGCCAGCAGCTCCTCAGGGGCGAACAATGAGCAGTTCTTC	CASSSSGANNEQFF
TRBV28	-	TRBJ1-6	few	TGTGCCAGCAGTGCTCCGGGACAACTCCCTTTCCCCATCCACTTT	CASSAPGQLPFPIHF
TRBV7-9	TRBD1	TRBJ2-1	-	TGTGCCAGCAGCTTCACAGGGACAGGGAGGATCAATGAGCAGTTCTTC	CASSFTGTGRINEQFF
TRBV19	-	TRBJ2-2	-	TGTGCCAGTAGTATAGATTCCGGGTACCCCCACGGGGAGCTGTTTTTT	CASSIDSGYPHGELFF
TRBV5-1	TRBD2	TRBJ2-2	-	TGCGCCAGCAGCGGGGGGGTTACCACCGGGGAGCTGTTTTTT	CASSGGVTTGELFF
TRBV7-2	TRBD2	TRBJ2-1	-	TGTGCCAGCAGCTTAGGGGCGGGAGCAACCTACAATGAGCAGTTCTTC	CASSLGAGATYNEQFF
TRBV28	-	TRBJ2-7	-	TGTGCCAGCAGTTCAATAGGGGCAGGGGCACCCTACGAGCAGTACTTC	CASSSIGAGAPYEQYF
TRBV5-1	-	TRBJ2-2	-	TGCGCCAGCAGCTTGCTACAGAGTTTAGCCGGGGAGCTGTTTTTT	CASSLLQSLAGELFF
TRBV25-1	-	TRBJ2-7	-	TGTGCCAGCAGTGAGCCAGGCTCCTACGAGCAGTACTTC	CASSEPGSYEQYF
TRBV30	-	TRBJ2-3	-	TGTGCCTGGAGCTTGATTCTAGGGCGAGGGGATACGCAGTATTTT	CAWSLILGRGDTQYF
TRBV4-1	-	TRBJ1-6	few	TGCGCCAGCAGCCAAGAGGAGAGCTCCTATAATTCACCCCTCCACTTT	CASSQEESSYNSPLHF
TRBV9	TRBD1	TRBJ2-5	-	TGTGCCAGTGCAAGAGACAGGGTCCAAGAGACCCAGTACTTC	CASARDRVQETQYF
TRBV5-4	TRBD1	TRBJ1-2	-	TGTGCCAGCAGCAAGACAGGGGCGAGGGATGGCTACACCTTC	CASSKTGARDGYTF
TRBV5-1	-	TRBJ2-4	-	TGCGCCAGCAGCTTGGACAGGGACAAAAACATTCAGTACTTC	CASSLDRDKNIQYF
TRBV2	TRBD2	TRBJ2-7	-	TGTGCCAGCAGGGCCCTCACTAGCGGGAGCTACGAGCAGTACTTC	CASRALTSGSYEQYF
TRBV7-3	TRBD2	TRBJ2-5	-	TGTGCCAGCAGCTTAATTTCTAGCGGGAGTAGAGAGACCCAGTACTTC	CASSLISSGSRETQYF
TRBV7-2	TRBD2	TRBJ2-5	once	TGTGCCAGCAGCTCCGGGACTAGCTGGGGGACCCAGTACTTC	CASSSGTSWGTQYF
TRBV7-2	-	TRBJ2-7	-	TGTGCCAGCAGCCATCCGGGACAAATATACGAGCAGTACTTC	CASSHPGQIYEQYF
TRBV5-1	-	TRBJ2-2	-	TGCGCCAGCAGCTTTGGCGGGGCATCCACCGGGGAGCTGTTTTTT	CASSFGGASTGELFF
TRBV5-1	-	TRBJ2-1	-	TGCGCCAGCAGCTTGGGGAGGGGGCCCTACAATGAGCAGTTCTTC	CASSLGRGPYNEQFF
TRBV15	TRBD1	TRBJ1-2	once	TGTGCCACCAGCATACTGACAGGGGGCTTTAGCTATGGCTACACCTTC	CATSILTGGFSYGYTF
TRBV7-3	TRBD2	TRBJ2-1	-	TGTGCCAGCAGCAGGGCGGGAGGGCCTAGCAATGAGCAGTTCTTC	CASSRAGGPSNEQFF
TRBV13	-	TRBJ2-3	-	TGTGCCAGCAGCCCCCTCCCTAGCCGTAGCACAGATACGCAGTATTTT	CASSPLPSRSTDTQYF
TRBV27	TRBD2	TRBJ2-5	-	TGTGCCAACTGGACTAGCGGGAGGGCCCCCCAAGAGACCCAGTACTTC	CANWTSGRAPQETQYF
TRBV16	TRBD2	TRBJ2-7	-	TGTGCCAGCAGCGGGACTAGCGGGAGGGCCTACGAGCAGTACTTC	CASSGTSGRAYEQYF
TRBV7-2	TRBD2	TRBJ2-5	-	TGTGCCAGCAGCCCACCAATGACTCGAAGTGGGAGGGCCGAGGAGACCCAGTACTTC	CASSPPMTRSGRAEETQYF
TRBV7-2	-	TRBJ2-7	few	TGTGCCAGCAGCTTCCTAGTCAAAGGCGGTTACGAGCAGTACTTC	CASSFLVKGGYEQYF
TRBV2	-	TRBJ2-5	once	TGTGCCAGCAAGGGAATGGCGGGGCAGGAGACCCAGTACTTC	CASKGMAGQETQYF
TRBV27	-	TRBJ2-7	once	TGTGCCAGCAGTTTCGACGGGGCCTACGAGCAGTACTTC	CASSFDGAYEQYF
TRBV5-1	TRBD1	TRBJ1-3	-	TGCGCCAGCAGCTTGGCGGGACAGATGAGCTCTGGAAACACCATATATTTT	CASSLAGQMSSGNTIYF
TRBV7-8	-	TRBJ1-5	-	TGTGCCAGCAGCCCGGAGGGGATTCAGCCCCAGCATTTT	CASSPEGIQPQHF
TRBV15	-	TRBJ1-2	-	TGTGCCACCAGCAGCTTCCGGGGGGAGAACTATGGCTACACCTTC	CATSSFRGENYGYTF
TRBV4-3	-	TRBJ2-6	-	TGCGCCAGCAGCCAAGAGTTGGGGGGATCCTCTGGGGCCAACGTCCTGACTTTC	CASSQELGGSSGANVLTF
TRBV29-1	-	TRBJ2-7	-	TGCAGCGTTGCGTCAGGAACGGACGAGCAGTACTTC	CSVASGTDEQYF